One T cell receptor (beta chain) is described in this entry. The antigen remains unidentified. The CDR3 totals 14 residues. Germline V gene lookup returns CDR1 SGHDT and CDR2 YYEEEE. After removal of 3 bases from V and 4 bases from J, the junction contained 5 bases not matched to a gene. This entry belongs to a study of T-cell reconstitution after alpha-beta-depleted transplantation in children. The study's findings and limits: At around two months after transplant, the alpha-beta T cells were reportedly derived from several hundred expanded clones that came from non-depleted graft cells. Newly made T cells mostly supplied T-cell counts and diversity one year after transplant.

The library targeted TCRbeta and was prepared with unique molecular identifiers. TCRdb itself ran the PCR reads through MiXCR, one entry per CDR3 protein. The repertoire includes over 120,000 distinct CDR3 sequences, about 8.8% of them detected once, and 15% to 20% sits in the top ten. This specimen consisted of PBMCs, mostly from graft donor cells, obtained 180 days after TCRalphabeta/CD19-depleted stem cell transplant. The source of this sequence is a female patient between 2 and 15 years old who had a stem cell transplant for congenital amegakaryocytic thrombocytopenia, so the T cells may come from the graft donor. The chain links TRBV5-6 to TRBJ2-5; 8 bases map to TRBD1. The CDR3 region is CASSWTGPGETQYF. The CDR3 DNA reads as TGTGCCAGCAGCTGGACAGGGCCAGGAGAGACCCAGTACTTC.